This T cell receptor beta chain appears in the sequencing data of a study of OX40 agonist ivuxolimab in advanced cancers. With regard to the full study: Ivuxolimab, which targeted the costimulatory receptor OX40 (CD134), was an agonistic, fully human IgG2 monoclonal antibody. In the dose-escalation cohort, roughly 80% of patients were male, and the mean age was around 60 years, with a range of about 23 to 85. Intravenous ivuxolimab was administered to patients every 2 weeks at six dose levels: 0.01, 0.1, 0.3, 1.5, 3 and 10 mg/kg. Among the 50 to 55 dose-escalation patients, approximately 20 had hepatocellular carcinoma, about 15 melanoma, 9 renal cell carcinoma and 9 head and neck cancer. Partial responses occurred in three dose-escalation patients, of whom one had hepatocellular carcinoma and two had cutaneous melanoma. The paper covers the monotherapy dose-escalation part of the phase I ivuxolimab trial, which included N of about 50 patients. Patients were allowed to have had prior anti-PD-1, anti-PD-L1 or anti-CTLA-4 therapy, and 40% to 45% of the dose-escalation patients had been treated with checkpoint inhibitors. The purpose of peripheral TCRbeta sequencing was to test whether ivuxolimab changed TCR sequence diversity and led to clonal T-cell expansion. The paper's findings and limits, for the study overall: The antigen specificity of the clonally expanded peripheral T cells was not determined. On average, CD8+ T cells showed more expanded clones than CD4+ T cells after ivuxolimab. Partial responders in the 0.1-3.0 mg/kg groups had among the lowest normalized peripheral clonal expansion, especially among CD8+ T cells. At doses of 0.1 to 3.0 mg/kg, clonal expansion of both CD4+ and CD8+ T cells in blood was seen between baseline and week 6. Low levels of normalized T-cell clonal expansion were also seen in some nonresponding patients.

Genomic DNA was extracted from sorted cells for sequencing of the TCRbeta CDR3 region. The immunoSEQ Assay was used to sequence the TCRbeta CDR3 regions. In TCRdb, the immuneACCESS table is reduced to in-frame sequences with V and J assigned. These tables do not hold every clone; where another copy was compared, an unresolved V gene accounts for under half, and the others remain unexplained. This sample is represented by 84,000 or so clones; about 89% of them were singletons. The top ten clones comprise approximately 0.39% of the sample. To note about this clone: This clone's antigen is unknown. The input lacks base qualities; no much larger clone sits a single base away.

From cysteine to phenylalanine, the CDR3 is 14 amino acids long. The retained sequence is limited to the CDR3, 42 bases, with the frame set at the first base. The germline ends are 11 bases apart after V is trimmed by 4 bases and J by 4 bases. The germline V gene sets CDR1 to MNHEY and CDR2 to SVGAGI. The trial excluded patients who had a history of autoimmune disease or who were on systemic immunosuppression. Peripheral blood for TCR sequencing was collected from all dose cohorts at baseline, on cycle 4 day 1, and on cycle 7 day 1. Samples came from an open-label, multicenter, first-in-human phase I dose-escalation trial of ivuxolimab. Adults with locally advanced or metastatic melanoma, renal cell carcinoma, hepatocellular carcinoma or head and neck squamous cell carcinoma were enrolled in the trial. Before TCR sequencing, CD4+ T cells and CD8+ T cells were sorted from peripheral blood as separate populations.

The sample was CD4+ or CD8+ T cells sorted from blood, taken in a trial of the OX40 agonist ivuxolimab. The chain couples TRBV6-5 to TRBJ1-5, with the identity of the D gene unclear. The TCR originated in an adult with an advanced solid tumor such as melanoma, head and neck, liver or kidney cancer. The DNA sequence reads TGTGCCAGCAGTTCACGCAGCCAGAATCAGCCCCAGCATTTT. This encodes CASSSRSQNQPQHF.